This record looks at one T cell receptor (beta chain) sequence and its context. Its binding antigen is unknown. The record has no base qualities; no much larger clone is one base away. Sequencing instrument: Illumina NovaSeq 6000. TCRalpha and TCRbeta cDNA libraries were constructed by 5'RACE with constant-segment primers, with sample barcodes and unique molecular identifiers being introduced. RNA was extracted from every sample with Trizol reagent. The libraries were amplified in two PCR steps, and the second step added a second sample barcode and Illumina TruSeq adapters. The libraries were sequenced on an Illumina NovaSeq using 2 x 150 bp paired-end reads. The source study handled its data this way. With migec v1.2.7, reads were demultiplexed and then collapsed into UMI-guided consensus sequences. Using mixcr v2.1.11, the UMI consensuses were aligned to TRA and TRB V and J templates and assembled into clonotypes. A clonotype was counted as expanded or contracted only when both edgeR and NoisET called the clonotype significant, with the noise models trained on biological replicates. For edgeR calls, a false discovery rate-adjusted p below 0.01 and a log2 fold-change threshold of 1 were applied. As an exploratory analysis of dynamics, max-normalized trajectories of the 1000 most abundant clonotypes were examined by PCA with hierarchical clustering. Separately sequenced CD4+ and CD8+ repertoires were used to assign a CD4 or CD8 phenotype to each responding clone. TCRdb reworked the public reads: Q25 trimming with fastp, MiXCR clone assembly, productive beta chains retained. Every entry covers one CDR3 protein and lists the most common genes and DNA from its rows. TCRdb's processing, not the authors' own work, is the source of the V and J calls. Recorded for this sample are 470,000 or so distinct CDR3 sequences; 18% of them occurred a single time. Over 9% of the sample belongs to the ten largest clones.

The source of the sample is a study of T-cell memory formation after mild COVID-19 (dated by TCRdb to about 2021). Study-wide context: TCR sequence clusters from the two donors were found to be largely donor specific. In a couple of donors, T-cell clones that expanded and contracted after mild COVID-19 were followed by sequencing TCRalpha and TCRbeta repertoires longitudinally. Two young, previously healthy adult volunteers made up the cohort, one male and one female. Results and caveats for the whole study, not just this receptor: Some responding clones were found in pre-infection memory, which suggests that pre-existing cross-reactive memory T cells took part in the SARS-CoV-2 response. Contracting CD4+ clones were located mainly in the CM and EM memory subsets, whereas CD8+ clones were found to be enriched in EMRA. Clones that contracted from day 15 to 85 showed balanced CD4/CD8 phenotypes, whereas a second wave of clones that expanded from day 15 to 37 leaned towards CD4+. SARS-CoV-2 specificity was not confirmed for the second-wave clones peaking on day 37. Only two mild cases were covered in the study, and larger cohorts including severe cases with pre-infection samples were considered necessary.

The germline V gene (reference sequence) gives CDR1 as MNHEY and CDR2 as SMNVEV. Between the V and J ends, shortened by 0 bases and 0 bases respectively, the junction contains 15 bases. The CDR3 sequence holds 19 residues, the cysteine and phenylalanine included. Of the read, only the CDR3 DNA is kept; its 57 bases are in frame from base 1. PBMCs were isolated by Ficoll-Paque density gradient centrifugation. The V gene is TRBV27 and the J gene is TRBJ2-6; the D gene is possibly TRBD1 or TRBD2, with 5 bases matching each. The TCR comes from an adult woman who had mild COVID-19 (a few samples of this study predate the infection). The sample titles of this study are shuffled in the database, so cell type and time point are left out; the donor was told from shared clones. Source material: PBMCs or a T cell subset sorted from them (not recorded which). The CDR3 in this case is CASSLSGTALYSGANVLTF. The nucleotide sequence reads TGTGCCAGCAGTTTATCCGGGACCGCCCTATACTCTGGGGCCAACGTCCTGACTTTC.